The 2 T cell receptor beta chains given below trace back to one sample, sequenced in a study of shared clonotypes between healthy human individuals. The table came from immunoSEQ multiplex PCR; TCRdb's copy has only in-frame clones and leaves some out. Of 2,100,000 or so clones listed, 90% to 96% are singletons. The specimen sequenced was naive CD4+ T cells sorted from blood. The sample's subset: CD45RA+ positively selected. The receptor set was obtained from a man between 18 and 35 years old in good health.

V usage is TRBV2 and J usage is TRBJ1-2; no clear D gene. The CDR3 is made up of 10 amino acids. CDR1 and CDR2 from the germline V gene are SNHLY and FYNNEI. V was clipped by 6 bases and J by 5 bases, with 4 bases between them. The DNA of the CDR3 is TGTGCCAGCAGCGCGTATGGCTACACCTTC. Translation: CASSAYGYTF.

This clone showed up just a few times. Other DNA sequences within the sample encode an identical CDR3. The rearrangement uses TRBV11-2 and TRBJ2-1; 7 bases match TRBD2. From germline, CDR1 is SGHAT and CDR2 FQNNGV. The CDR3 totals 15 residues. J lost 0 bases, V lost 1 base, and 0 bases had no gene match. CDR3 region: CASSLGGSSYNEQFF. Written as DNA, the CDR3 is TGTGCCAGCAGCTTAGGCGGGAGCTCCTACAATGAGCAGTTCTTC.